What follows are 5 T cell receptor beta chains derived from one specimen sequenced in a study of PD-L1 blockade in urothelial cancer. Time point specified: pretreatment peripheral blood. The protocol was immunoSEQ multiplex PCR, while the TCRdb copy is restricted to in-frame clones and leaves out a portion. The sample lists tens of thousands of clones; roughly four fifths were seen once. The source material was PBMCs, sampled around atezolizumab (anti-PD-L1) treatment. Receptors were obtained from a man between 65 and 85 years old with urothelial cancer.

The V gene is TRBV4-2, the J gene TRBJ2-2; TRBD2 matches 9 bases. The germline CDR1 and CDR2 sequences are LGHNA and YNFKEQ. The junction had 12 bases not matched to a gene; V was cut back by 0 bases and J by 7 bases. This CDR3 contains 18 residues. CDR3 protein: CASSQERGSGSWGGELFF. The CDR3 bases are TGTGCCAGCAGCCAAGAGAGGGGTAGCGGGAGTTGGGGCGGGGAGCTGTTTTTT.

This chain joins TRBV28 and TRBJ1-2; 9 bases fit TRBD1. Germline CDR1 and CDR2: MDHEN and SYDVKM. The CDR3 is 13 amino acids. Losses at the gene ends were 6 bases for V and 6 bases for J; bases not matched to a gene: 5. The CDR3 DNA reads as TGTGCCAGCAGCGTATGGGACAGGGATGGCTACACCTTC. Translation gives CASSVWDRDGYTF.

In its sample, this clone was seen a few times. This sequence joins TRBV5-4 and TRBJ2-5, with 10 bases aligning to TRBD2. Germline CDR1 and CDR2: SGHNT and YYREEE (reference sequence). This CDR3 has 15 amino acids. With V trimmed by 1 base and J by 5 bases, 5 bases remained unmatched. CDR3 sequence: CASSLRLAGEETQYF. Written as DNA, the CDR3 is TGTGCCAGCAGCTTGCGGCTAGCGGGAGAGGAGACCCAGTACTTC.

This clone was detected many times. The rearrangement links TRBV10-2 to TRBJ1-5; the D is unclear. The ends were cut back, 1 base at V and 6 bases at J, with 10 bases in the middle. The V gene's germline CDR1 is WSHSY and CDR2 SAAADI. The CDR3 consists of 14 residues. Written as DNA, the CDR3 is TGCGCCAGCAGTGAGTTGGCAGTGGCTCAGCCCCAGCATTTT. This translates into CASSELAVAQPQHF.

This clone has just a few counts. This chain connects TRBV30 to TRBJ1-1; TRBD1 matches at 7 bases. V trimming: 7 bases; J trimming: 2 bases; junction bases outside the gene matches: 7. This CDR3 region has 13 residues. CDR1 and CDR2 from the germline V gene are GTSNPN and SVGIG (reference sequence). The CDR3 loop is CASQTGLNTEAFF. The CDR3 DNA reads as TGTGCCTCGCAGACAGGGCTAAACACTGAAGCTTTCTTT.